This entry describes one T cell receptor (beta chain). This CDR3 contains 16 residues. Germline CDR1 reads SGHTA; CDR2 reads FQGNSA. V lost 5 bases, J lost 3 bases, and 20 bases lay in between. TCRdb passed the PCR reads through MiXCR, listing each CDR3 protein once. This table has around 94,000 distinct CDR3 sequences, 51% appearing once. The source of the sample is a study of CDR3 diversity in severe acne. The sequencing sample was made of blood. The chain employs TRBV7-2 and TRBJ2-7, with D maybe TRBD1 (5 bases). This receptor was obtained from a male donor with acne. The CDR3: CASSVEDQGFNYEQYF. CDR3 nucleotide sequence: TGTGCCAGCAGCGTAGAGGATCAGGGATTCAACTACGAGCAGTACTTC.